This passage covers 24 T cell receptor beta chains from one sample sequenced in a study of molecular identifiers for immune sequencing clone quantification. TCRdb independently ran MiXCR on the PCR reads; one entry per CDR3 protein. Altogether some 590,000 distinct CDR3 sequences are present, about 25% being singletons, with the ten largest covering about 0.8%. The material sequenced was naive CD8+ T cells from blood, with Jurkat cell RNA spiked in. Noted subset: FACS-sorted CD8+CD4-CCR7+CD45RA+ naive T cells. These receptors came from a human donor in good health. Some libraries in this study had Jurkat cell RNA spiked in.

This chain links TRBV4-1 with TRBJ2-5; D is uncertain. The CDR3 is 13 amino acids. Germline assignment: CDR1 MGHRA and CDR2 YSYEKL. The V end lost 0 bases, the J end lost 5 bases, and 7 bases lay between the germline ends. CDR3 coding DNA: TGCGCCAGCAGCCAAGAGGGATACGAGACCCAGTACTTC. Translated, it gives CASSQEGYETQYF.

This clonotype was seen ten or more times. V is TRBV6-2 or TRBV6-3 and J is TRBJ1-1; 7 positions agree with TRBD1. CDR3 length: 15 amino acids. J lost 4 bases, V lost 6 bases, and 11 bases had no gene match. Germline V gives CDR1 MNHEY, CDR2 SVGEGT. This chain's CDR3 is CASRLNRGWGTEAFF. For the CDR3, the DNA is TGTGCCAGCAGACTTAACAGGGGATGGGGCACTGAAGCTTTCTTT.

As to this clonotype: This could be a read error, since a much larger clone is one nucleotide away. The chain joins TRBV7-9 to TRBJ1-4, with a tentative D call TRBD1 (5 bases). Germline V lookup: CDR1 SEHNR, CDR2 FQNEAQ (reference sequence). The CDR3 consists of 13 residues. V lost 10 bases and J 8 bases, leaving 17 bases between the germline ends. The CDR3 DNA sequence: TGTGCCATCGGAGACAGTCAGGAGGAAAAACTGTTTTTT. Amino acid sequence: CAIGDSQEEKLFF.

This chain links TRBV19 with TRBJ1-1, with unresolved D. This CDR3 spans 14 amino acids. CDR1 and CDR2 (germline): LNHDA, SQIVND (reference sequence). Trimming cost V 0 bases and J 2 bases, with 7 bases left between them. The CDR3 reads CASSIDTYNTEAFF. As DNA, the CDR3 is TGTGCCAGTAGTATAGATACATATAACACTGAAGCTTTCTTT.

This clonotype was recorded a few times. The rearrangement uses TRBV2 and TRBJ2-7, with D perhaps matching TRBD1 (6 bases). Trimming shortened V by 6 bases and J by 1 base, and 16 bases separated the two germline ends. Germline V gene sequence: CDR1 SNHLY, CDR2 FYNNEI. The CDR3 is 15 residues long. The DNA for the CDR3 is TGTGCCAGCAGGCCCGGGACAATCGGGTCCTACGAGCAGTACTTC. As protein: CASRPGTIGSYEQYF.

This clonotype has ten or more counts. The V call is TRBV24-1, the J call TRBJ2-7; D is perhaps TRBD2 (5 bases). The CDR3 sequence is 13 residues long. V was trimmed by 5 bases and J by 5 bases, leaving 12 bases between them. CDR1 and CDR2 (germline): KGHDR, SFDVKD. DNA for the CDR3: TGTGCCACCAGTGCACTAGTAAGAGACGAGCAGTACTTC. Its translation is CATSALVRDEQYF.

Comments on this clonotype: This may stem from a read error, because a much larger clone lies one nucleotide away. The chain is built from TRBV12-3 or TRBV12-4 and TRBJ2-1; the D is unclear. The CDR3 length is 15 residues. CDR3 bases: TGTCCCAGCAGTTTGGCGATTCGCTCCTACAATGAGCAGTTCTTC. The encoded protein is CPSSLAIRSYNEQFF.

This clonotype was detected ten times or more. V gene TRBV29-1 combines with J gene TRBJ2-7; possible D gene TRBD2, 6 bases. The V gene lost 1 base and the J gene lost 9 bases, with 7 bases spanning the gap. The CDR3 has 10 amino acids. Germline V lookup: CDR1 SQVTM, CDR2 ANQGSEA. The CDR3 DNA follows: TGCAGCGTTGAAGCGGGGGTGCAGTACTTC. Protein sequence: CSVEAGVQYF.

This chain links TRBV7-6 with TRBJ2-1; the match to TRBD2 covers 13 bases. V trimming: 4 bases; J trimming: 9 bases; junction bases outside the gene matches: 3. Germline V gives CDR1 SGHVS, CDR2 FNYEAQ. The CDR3 has 14 residues. The CDR3 is CASSSRTSGSEQFF. The CDR3, as DNA: TGTGCCAGCAGCTCGCGGACTAGCGGGAGTGAGCAGTTCTTC. Based on the CDR3 plus reference TRBV7-6 and TRBJ2-1, the full variable domain is GAGVSQSPRYKVTKRGQDVALRCDPISGHVSLYWYRQALGQGPEFLTYFNYEAQQDKSGLPNDRFSAERPEGSISTLTIQRTEQRDSAMYRCASSSRTSGSEQFFGPGTRLTVL.

A few counts support this clonotype. The V and J genes are TRBV5-6 and TRBJ1-5, with 10 bases lining up with TRBD1. Germline CDR1 is SGHDT and CDR2 is YYEEEE. There are 17 residues in the CDR3. Germline trimming cut 1 base from V and 4 bases from J; bases unmatched to any gene: 8. This CDR3 reads CASSLLGQGIENQPQHF. CDR3 nucleotides: TGTGCCAGCAGCTTGTTGGGACAGGGGATTGAAAATCAGCCCCAGCATTTT.

A remark on this clonotype: Relative to the germline gene, one junction end is altered; a read error may explain this. The CDR3 region is CASSGGSTATEALF. The CDR3 nucleotides are TGTGCCAGCAGCGGAGGGTCGACAGCAACTGAAGCTCTCTTT. V usage is TRBV11-2 and J usage is TRBJ1-1, with a possible D match to TRBD1 (5 bases). CDR3 length equals 14 residues. In germline, CDR1 is SGHAT, CDR2 FQNNGV.

This clonotype has only a few counts. V gene TRBV30 combines with J gene TRBJ2-1, with 8 bases fitting TRBD2. Looked up from germline, CDR1 is GTSNPN and CDR2 is SVGIG (reference sequence). The CDR3 length is 17 residues. The V and J ends lost 2 bases and 8 bases, in that order; junction bases with no gene match: 17. In nucleotides, the CDR3 is TGTGCCTGGAGTCAACTCGGACTAGCAGGCCCGGGTGATGAGCAGTTCTTC. Translation: CAWSQLGLAGPGDEQFF. The full variable domain, in which reference TRBV30 and TRBJ2-1 provide the parts outside the CDR3, is SQTIHQWPATLVQPVGSPLSLECTVEGTSNPNLYWYRQAAGRGLQLLFYSVGIGQISSEVPQNLSASRPQDRQFILSSKKLLLSDSGFYLCAWSQLGLAGPGDEQFFGPGTRLTVL.

This clonotype was counted many times. CDR3 sequence: CASSRDYIHQETQYF. The CDR3 nucleotides are TGTGCCAGCAGCCGGGACTACATACACCAAGAGACCCAGTACTTC. The chain carries TRBV5-5 and TRBJ2-5; 7 nucleotides match TRBD2. CDR3 length: 15 amino acids. The V gene end was trimmed by 4 bases and the J gene end by 0 bases; junction bases not matched to a gene: 6. The germline V gene encodes CDR1 SGHKS and CDR2 YYEKEE (reference sequence).

Comments on this clonotype: The junction does not match germline at one end; this may be a read error. The chain has TRBV6-1 and TRBJ2-3; a weak D match, TRBD2 (6 bases). The CDR3 has 18 residues. Germline V gives CDR1 MNHNS, CDR2 SASEGT. The CDR3 bases are TGTGTCAGCAGTGAAGCGCGATTTAGCGGACCAAGCACAGATACGCAGTATTTT. Its translation is CVSSEARFSGPSTDTQYF.

Remarks on this clonotype: Possible read error: a much larger clone is one base away. The chain has TRBV2 and TRBJ2-6; tentatively, D is TRBD1 (5 bases). Per the germline V gene, CDR1 is SNHLY and CDR2 is FYNNEI. The CDR3 covers 17 residues. CDR3 sequence: CASSEVQGYSGANVLAF. The CDR3 region has the DNA TGTGCCAGCAGTGAGGTGCAGGGATATAGTGGGGCCAACGTCCTGGCTTTC.

This clonotype has a handful of counts. This rearrangement joins TRBV5-4 to TRBJ2-7; weak D call: TRBD1 (6 bases). CDR1 and CDR2 (germline): SGHNT, YYREEE (reference sequence). The CDR3 runs 15 residues. Trimming removed 1 base from V and 1 base from J, with 12 bases in between. The CDR3 DNA reads TGTGCCAGCAGCTTGAAGGGGGAGCCTTCCTACGAGCAGTACTTC. Encoded protein: CASSLKGEPSYEQYF.

The gene calls are TRBV7-9 and TRBJ2-1; 8 bases agree with TRBD1. With 0 bases clipped from V and 9 bases from J, the junction kept 13 bases outside the gene matches. This CDR3 comprises 17 residues. In germline, CDR1 is SEHNR, CDR2 FQNEAQ (reference sequence). The CDR3 here is CASSLAPFLTGAGEQFF. The CDR3 DNA follows: TGTGCCAGCAGCTTAGCACCCTTTTTGACAGGGGCCGGTGAGCAGTTCTTC.

This clonotype was observed at least ten times. The V call is TRBV7-2, the J call TRBJ2-1; 7 positions match TRBD2. Germline CDR1 reads SGHTA; CDR2 reads FQGNSA. This CDR3 spans 16 amino acids. V was pared by 1 base and J by 4 bases, with 7 bases of the junction left unmatched. Here the CDR3 reads CASSLVVTSRYNEQFF. The CDR3 nucleotides read TGTGCCAGCAGCTTAGTTGTGACTAGCAGGTACAATGAGCAGTTCTTC.

This sequence joins TRBV7-8 and TRBJ2-2; 8 positions match TRBD1. In germline, CDR1 is SGHVS, CDR2 FQNEAQ. The CDR3 is 15 residues long. After removal of 0 bases from V and 4 bases from J, the junction contained 1 base not matched to a gene. CDR3 nucleotides: TGTGCCAGCAGCTTAGCGGACAGGGTCACCGGGGAGCTGTTTTTT. Its protein product is CASSLADRVTGELFF.

The sample holds many counts of this clonotype. This chain links TRBV7-3 with TRBJ2-1; no reliable D call. V shed 0 bases and J shed 7 bases, with 4 bases lying between them. Germline V lookup: CDR1 SGHTA, CDR2 FQGTGA. The CDR3 loop spans 12 amino acids. In DNA, the CDR3 is TGTGCCAGCAGCTTAACTGCGAATGAGCAGTTCTTC. Translation gives CASSLTANEQFF.

The J gene is TRBJ2-1, the V gene TRBV4-3, with a weak D call TRBD2 (6 bases). The CDR3 extends over 14 amino acids. Per the germline V gene, CDR1 is LGHNA and CDR2 is YSLEER. V was pared by 1 base and J by 5 bases, with 9 bases between. In nucleotides, the CDR3 is TGCGCCAGCAGCCAAGCCAGGGAGGACAATGAGCAGTTCTTC. It translates to CASSQAREDNEQFF.

This clonotype has a count of ten or more. The chain employs TRBV7-9 and TRBJ2-1, with TRBD2 matching 8 bases. This CDR3 spans 15 amino acids. Per the germline V gene, CDR1 is SEHNR and CDR2 is FQNEAQ (reference sequence). J was trimmed by 1 base and V by 6 bases; bases with no gene match: 5. The CDR3: CASRGLARSYNEQFF. Here the CDR3 DNA reads TGTGCCAGCAGAGGACTAGCTCGGTCCTACAATGAGCAGTTCTTC.

The chain uses TRBV20-1 and TRBJ1-1, with D perhaps matching TRBD1 (6 bases). V lost 3 bases and J lost 8, with 25 bases in between. The germline gives CDR1 DFQATT, CDR2 SNEGSKA (reference sequence). CDR3 length: 16 amino acids. The CDR3 is CSASRLRGTPDGEAFF. In DNA form, the CDR3 reads TGCAGTGCTAGTAGGTTACGGGGGACACCCGACGGGGAAGCTTTCTTT.

This clonotype appeared many times. The chain uses TRBV3-1 and TRBJ2-3; D perhaps matches TRBD1 (6 bases). CDR3 length: 13 amino acids. Germline V gives CDR1 LGHDT, CDR2 YNNKEL (reference sequence). Trimming removed 3 bases from V and 4 bases from J, with 8 bases in between. The CDR3 is CASSHGQPDTQYF. In DNA form, the CDR3 reads TGTGCCAGCAGCCACGGACAGCCAGATACGCAGTATTTT.